This TCR beta chain was obtained from a study of a mutant IDH1 vaccine in newly diagnosed glioma. Clones were read by immunoSEQ multiplex PCR, and TCRdb kept only the in-frame ones, dropping some. The sample contains around 41,000 clones, 60% to 85% of which appear only once. Germline V gives CDR1 MNHEY, CDR2 SMNVEV (reference sequence). Trimming removed 7 bases at V and 0 bases at J, with 7 bases between. The CDR3 is 14 amino acids. This clone is labeled large (0.1 to 1%). Its specificity is unknown. This specimen includes other DNA sequences encoding the same CDR3. The time point: week 23, last vaccination. Each dose of the vaccine consisted of 300 ug of mutant IDH1 20-mer peptide, with topical imiquimod.

The rearrangement links TRBV27 to TRBJ1-6; no firm D call. Sequenced here: PBMCs, sampled from a glioma patient whose treatment included an IDH1 peptide vaccine. The receptor's source is a woman in her 40s with glioma. Some clones in this sample may be carry-over from other donors' samples. The CDR3 DNA reads as TGTGCCAGCAAGTGGAGCTCCTATAATTCACCCCTCCACTTT. It specifies CASKWSSYNSPLHF.